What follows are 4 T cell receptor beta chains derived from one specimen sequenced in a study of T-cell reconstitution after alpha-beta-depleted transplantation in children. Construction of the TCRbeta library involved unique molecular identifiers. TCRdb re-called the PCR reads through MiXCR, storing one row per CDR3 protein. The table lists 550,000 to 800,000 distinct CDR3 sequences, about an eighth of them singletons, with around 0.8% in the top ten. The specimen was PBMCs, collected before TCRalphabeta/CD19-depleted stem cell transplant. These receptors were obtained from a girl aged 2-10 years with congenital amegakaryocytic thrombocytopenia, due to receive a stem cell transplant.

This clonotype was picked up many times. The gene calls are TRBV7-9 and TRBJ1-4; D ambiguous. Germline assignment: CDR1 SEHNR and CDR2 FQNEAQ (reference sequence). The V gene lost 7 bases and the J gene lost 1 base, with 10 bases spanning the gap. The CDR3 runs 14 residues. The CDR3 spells CASTPIGTNEKLFF. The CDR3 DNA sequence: TGTGCCAGCACCCCAATAGGAACTAATGAAAAACTGTTTTTT. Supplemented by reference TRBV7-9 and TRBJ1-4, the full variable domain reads DTGVSQNPRHKITKRGQNVTFRCDPISEHNRLYWYRQTLGQGPEFLTYFQNEAQLEKSRLLSDRFSAERPKGSFSTLEIQRTEQGDSAMYLCASTPIGTNEKLFFGSGTQLSVL.

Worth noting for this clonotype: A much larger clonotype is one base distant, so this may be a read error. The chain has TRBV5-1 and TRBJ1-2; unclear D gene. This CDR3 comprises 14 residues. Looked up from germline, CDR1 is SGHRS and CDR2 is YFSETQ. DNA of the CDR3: TGCGCCAGCAGCTTGGCTGACGCAGTCTATGGCGACACCTTC. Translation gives CASSLADAVYGDTF.

The CDR3 coding sequence is TGTGCCACAAGGGGGGCTAGCGGACTCACAGATACGCAGTATTTT. Translated, it gives CATRGASGLTDTQYF. The rearrangement uses TRBV6-1 and TRBJ2-3, with D possibly being TRBD2 (7 bases). In germline, CDR1 is MNHNS, CDR2 SASEGT. This CDR3 contains 15 residues. V dropped 10 bases and J dropped 2 bases, with 19 bases sitting between them.

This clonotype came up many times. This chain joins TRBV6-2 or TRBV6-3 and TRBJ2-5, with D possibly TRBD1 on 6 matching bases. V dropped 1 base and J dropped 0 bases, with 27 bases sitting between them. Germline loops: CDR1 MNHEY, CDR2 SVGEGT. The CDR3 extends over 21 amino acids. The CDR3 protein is CASSYLNLTGTRTSYQETQYF. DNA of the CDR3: TGTGCCAGCAGTTACTTAAATTTGACAGGAACAAGAACGTCCTACCAAGAGACCCAGTACTTC.